This TCR beta chain was observed in a study of PD-L1 blockade in urothelial cancer. Study summary: At 6 weeks and at 3 weeks (second dose) after treatment start, blood was analyzed.

Method: immunoSEQ multiplex PCR; TCRdb's copy keeps in-frame clones and lacks some. The sample has some 65,000 clones, about 76% seen once; the top ten hold roughly 2.9%. V was clipped by 10 bases and J by 5 bases; unmatched bases: 10. This CDR3 comprises 14 residues. The germline V gene has CDR1 ENHRY and CDR2 SYGVKD. This sample's time point: pretreatment peripheral blood. The sequencing used PBMCs, collected around atezolizumab (anti-PD-L1) treatment. The chain employs TRBV10-3 and TRBJ2-2, with 7 bases that match TRBD1. The source is a man between 65 and 85 years old with urothelial cancer. CDR3 protein: CASSGTERTGELFF. As DNA, the CDR3 is TGTGCCAGCTCCGGGACAGAGAGGACCGGGGAGCTGTTTTTT.